This TCR beta chain was captured by sequencing in a study of blood T cell repertoires in COVID-19. About the research overall: Both acute and convalescent COVID-19 samples were obtained from the United States, Italy and Spain. PBMCs, B-cell-depleted T cells, or T cells were the source of the cDNA or gDNA that made up the material.

Methods used by the authors: Nucleated cell counts were estimated from reference gene primer amplification. Sequencing was performed with immunoSEQ multiplex PCR; in TCRdb, only in-frame clones are kept and a portion is missing. V and J calls and clone size are given by that table; D and trimming were obtained from the DNA. The sample has about 100,000 clones; around 87% are singletons. V lost 7 bases and J lost 4; bases outside the gene matches: 5. This CDR3 has 14 residues. The germline gives CDR1 LNHDA, CDR2 SQIVND (reference sequence). Material for sequencing was peripheral blood. The sequence was obtained from a human donor in a cohort sampled during active COVID-19. V is TRBV19 and J is TRBJ2-1; 9 bases map to TRBD1. The CDR3 DNA follows: TGTGCCAGTAAAGGGGACAGGGATTACAATGAGCAGTTCTTC. Translated, it gives CASKGDRDYNEQFF.